Presented here are 24 T cell receptor beta chains from one specimen sequenced in a study of T cell repertoires in cytomegalovirus infection. TCRdb reanalysed the reads using MiXCR and keeps one entry per CDR3 protein. The sample holds fewer than 250,000 distinct CDR3 sequences, over 9% seen once. Material for sequencing was PBMCs. The origin of the receptors is a human donor in good health (CMV status not recorded). Some clones in this sample may be carry-over from other donors' samples.

This clonotype has ten or more counts. This rearrangement joins TRBV7-2 to TRBJ2-1, with a tentative D call TRBD1 (6 bases). V lost 3 bases and J lost 7, with 7 bases in between. Per germline, CDR1 SGHTA and CDR2 FQGNSA. CDR3 length equals 12 residues. CDR3 sequence reads: CASSFQGNEQFF. The CDR3 DNA is TGTGCCAGCAGCTTTCAGGGGAATGAGCAGTTCTTC. Variable domain in full (rest from reference TRBV7-2 and TRBJ2-1): GAGVSQSPSNKVTEKGKDVELRCDPISGHTALYWYRQSLGQGLEFLIYFQGNSAPDKSGLPSDRFSAERTGGSVSTLTIQRTQQEDSAVYLCASSFQGNEQFFGPGTRLTVL.

This clonotype was counted between two and nine times. This rearrangement joins TRBV19 to TRBJ1-1; maybe TRBD1 (5 bases). Trimming removed 6 bases from V and 1 base from J, with 15 bases in between. Germline V gene lookup returns CDR1 LNHDA and CDR2 SQIVND (reference sequence). The CDR3 runs 15 residues. CDR3 sequence (DNA): TGTGCCAGTAGCACCTTCGGGGGGAGGAACACTGAAGCTTTCTTT. It specifies CASSTFGGRNTEAFF.

This clonotype was counted a few times. J is TRBJ2-1 and V is TRBV28; 10 positions match TRBD2. Trimming took 6 bases from V and 4 from J; bases not matched to a gene: 3. CDR3 length equals 14 residues. Germline lookup yields CDR1 MDHEN and CDR2 SYDVKM. The CDR3 coding sequence is TGTGCCAGCAGAGCGGGAGGGGGTTACAATGAGCAGTTCTTC. This translates into CASRAGGGYNEQFF.

This clonotype was counted a few times. V is TRBV29-1 and J is TRBJ2-5; 8 positions agree with TRBD1. Unmatched junction bases numbered 2, after V lost 7 bases and J lost 1 base. The CDR3 extends over 12 amino acids. The germline CDR1 and CDR2 sequences are SQVTM and ANQGSEA. CDR3 sequence reads: CSADRGQETQYF. The CDR3 bases are TGCAGCGCCGACAGGGGCCAAGAGACCCAGTACTTC. Using reference TRBV29-1 and TRBJ2-5 for the parts outside the CDR3, the full variable domain is SAVISQKPSRDICQRGTSLTIQCQVDSQVTMMFWYRQQPGQSLTLIATANQGSEATYESGFVIDKFPISRPNLTFSTLTVSNMSPEDSSIYLCSADRGQETQYFGPGTRLLVL.

In its sample, this clonotype was seen many times. The V and J genes are TRBV7-2 and TRBJ2-5, with D perhaps TRBD1 or TRBD2 (6 bases each). Trimming left V 5 bases short and J 5 bases short, with 18 bases between. Germline V gene data show CDR1 as SGHTA and CDR2 as FQGNSA. The CDR3 covers 15 residues. CDR3 sequence (DNA): TGTGCCAGCAGCCGACAGGAGGGAGAATGGGAGACCCAGTACTTC. Translating it yields CASSRQEGEWETQYF.

The genes are TRBV28 and TRBJ1-6; 9 bases align to TRBD1. Germline V lookup: CDR1 MDHEN, CDR2 SYDVKM. The CDR3 runs to 15 residues. V lost 7 bases and J lost 10; bases outside the gene matches: 11. CDR3 DNA sequence: TGTGCCAGCAACTCCCCACAGGGGGCAGGGTCACCCCTCCACTTT. Its translation is CASNSPQGAGSPLHF.

In this sample, this clonotype turned up a few times. The chain links TRBV19 to TRBJ1-1; D unresolved. The CDR3 sequence is 13 residues long. Germline values: CDR1 LNHDA, CDR2 SQIVND (reference sequence). The germline V and J ends were trimmed by 3 bases and 3 bases, with 8 bases remaining between them. Written as DNA, the CDR3 is TGTGCCAGTAGTATCAACGGGGACACTGAAGCTTTCTTT. It codes for CASSINGDTEAFF.

The rearrangement joins TRBV20-1 to TRBJ1-3; D is ambiguous. CDR1 DFQATT and CDR2 SNEGSKA come from the germline V gene (reference sequence). V was shortened by 5 bases and J by 1 base, with 9 bases between the two germline ends. The CDR3 has 13 residues. The CDR3 bases are TGCAGTGCTGGTGTAGGGTCTGGAAACACCATATATTTT. Its protein is CSAGVGSGNTIYF.

This rearrangement joins TRBV3-1 to TRBJ2-7; possibly TRBD1 or TRBD2 for D (5 bases each). The germline V and J ends were trimmed by 5 bases and 2 bases, with 10 bases remaining between them. The CDR3 loop spans 13 amino acids. Germline CDR1 and CDR2: LGHDT and YNNKEL (reference sequence). The CDR3 DNA reads as TGTGCCAGCAGCACCGGGACCACCTACGAGCAGTACTTC. Amino acids: CASSTGTTYEQYF.

This clonotype was recorded a few times. The chain recombines TRBV19 with TRBJ2-5, with 9 nucleotides matching TRBD2. This CDR3 contains 15 residues. Per germline, CDR1 LNHDA and CDR2 SQIVND (reference sequence). Losses at the gene ends were 5 bases for V and 5 bases for J; bases not matched to a gene: 9. Here the CDR3 reads CASSDGAGGTETQYF. The CDR3 coding sequence is TGTGCCAGTAGTGACGGAGCGGGAGGCACGGAGACCCAGTACTTC.

The CDR3 reads CASSSGTYNQETQYF. For the CDR3, the DNA is TGTGCCAGCAGTTCCGGGACATACAATCAAGAGACCCAGTACTTC. V usage is TRBV14 and J usage is TRBJ2-5; D may be TRBD1 (6 bases). Germline V gene data show CDR1 as SGHDN and CDR2 as FVKESK. The CDR3 totals 15 residues. V lost 6 bases and J 2 bases, leaving 16 bases between the germline ends.

This clonotype was picked up many times. The chain has TRBV28 and TRBJ1-2; 9 nucleotides agree with TRBD1. V lost 6 bases to trimming and J lost 6 bases; unmatched junction nucleotides: 5. This CDR3 is built from 13 residues. The germline CDR1 and CDR2 sequences are MDHEN and SYDVKM. The CDR3 nucleotides read TGTGCCAGCAGCTCGGGACAGGGAGATGGCTACACCTTC. Translation gives CASSSGQGDGYTF.

This chain uses TRBV28 with TRBJ2-1, with D perhaps matching TRBD1 or TRBD2 (5 bases each). Germline V lookup: CDR1 MDHEN, CDR2 SYDVKM. The CDR3 has 14 amino acids. The V end lost 1 base, the J end lost 7 bases, and 11 bases lay between the germline ends. CDR3 in amino acids: CASSLLGERNEQFF. In DNA form, the CDR3 reads TGTGCCAGCAGTTTATTGGGGGAGAGGAATGAGCAGTTCTTC.

This clonotype was recorded a few times. The rearrangement links TRBV7-2 to TRBJ2-4, with 7 bases fitting TRBD2. The V and J ends lost 1 base and 3 bases, in that order; junction bases with no gene match: 3. Germline CDR1 SGHTA, CDR2 FQGNSA. This CDR3 spans 15 amino acids. CDR3 sequence reads: CASSLVGLVKNIQYF. The CDR3 region has the DNA TGTGCCAGCAGCTTAGTAGGACTAGTCAAAAACATTCAGTACTTC.

This clonotype was counted at least ten times. This sequence joins TRBV6-6 and TRBJ2-1; TRBD1 aligns across 7 bases. The CDR3 extends over 14 amino acids. Looked up from germline, CDR1 is MNHNY and CDR2 is SVGAGI (reference sequence). Unmatched junction bases numbered 6, after V lost 5 bases and J lost 5 bases. CDR3 region: CASSRDGTDNEQFF. The CDR3 DNA reads TGTGCCAGCAGTCGCGACGGGACAGACAATGAGCAGTTCTTC.

This clonotype came up many times. The chain's CDR3 is CASSLSSGSYEQYF. Here the CDR3 DNA reads TGTGCCAGCAGCTTATCCAGCGGGAGCTACGAGCAGTACTTC. J is TRBJ2-7 and V is TRBV7-2, with 8 bases that match TRBD2. The V segment lost 2 bases and the J segment 3 bases; nucleotides outside the gene matches: 3. This CDR3 is 14 amino acids long. Germline CDR1 SGHTA, CDR2 FQGNSA.

The J gene is TRBJ2-7, the V gene TRBV14; TRBD1 matches at 11 bases. Trimming removed 1 base from V and 4 bases from J; junction bases left unmatched: 3. The CDR3 extends over 15 amino acids. Germline V gives CDR1 SGHDN, CDR2 FVKESK. This CDR3 reads CASSQARDRGYEQYF. CDR3 DNA: TGTGCCAGCAGCCAAGCCCGGGACAGGGGGTACGAGCAGTACTTC.

This clonotype was picked up a small number of times. The rearrangement joins TRBV14 to TRBJ1-3, with 7 positions matching TRBD1. In germline, CDR1 is SGHDN, CDR2 FVKESK. CDR3 size: 14 residues. The ends lost 6 bases at V and 2 bases at J; junction bases unmatched: 4. The CDR3 spells CASRNRGTGNTIYF. CDR3 nucleotide sequence: TGTGCCAGCAGGAACAGGGGAACTGGAAACACCATATATTTT.

This chain connects TRBV3-1 to TRBJ2-3; D is undetermined. With 2 bases removed from V and 9 bases from J, the gap between germline ends came to 12 bases. This CDR3 region has 13 residues. Germline CDR1 is LGHDT and CDR2 is YNNKEL (reference sequence). CDR3 nucleotide sequence: TGTGCCAGCAGCCAACGTTCCCGTGAAACGCAGTATTTT. This sequence encodes CASSQRSRETQYF.

This clonotype appeared many times. This chain links TRBV7-2 with TRBJ2-7; D may be TRBD1 or TRBD2 (5 bases each). The germline V gene encodes CDR1 SGHTA and CDR2 FQGNSA. The CDR3 spans 15 residues. V lost 0 bases, J lost 2 bases, and 11 bases lay in between. In DNA, the CDR3 is TGTGCCAGCAGCTTAGCCGGGACGGAGGCCTACGAGCAGTACTTC. Protein product: CASSLAGTEAYEQYF.

This clonotype appeared many times. The chain joins TRBV7-2 to TRBJ1-6, with 8 bases that match TRBD1. CDR1 and CDR2 from the germline V gene are SGHTA and FQGNSA. J gave up 7 bases and V 1 base, and 6 bases lay outside the gene matches. The CDR3 sequence is 16 residues long. CDR3 bases: TGTGCCAGCAGCTTAGAGGGACAGGCCCCCAATTCACCCCTCCACTTT. Its protein is CASSLEGQAPNSPLHF. Drawing the rest from reference TRBV7-2 and TRBJ1-6, the complete variable domain is GAGVSQSPSNKVTEKGKDVELRCDPISGHTALYWYRQSLGQGLEFLIYFQGNSAPDKSGLPSDRFSAERTGGSVSTLTIQRTQQEDSAVYLCASSLEGQAPNSPLHFGNGTRLTVT.

This clonotype was seen repeatedly, ten times or more. This rearrangement joins TRBV4-3 to TRBJ2-2; tentative D call: TRBD1 (6 bases). Trimming removed 0 bases from V and 1 base from J, with 9 bases in between. CDR1 is LGHNA and CDR2 is YSLEER in the germline V gene. This CDR3 has 16 residues. CDR3 loop: CASSQDTGQNTGELFF. Here the CDR3 DNA reads TGCGCCAGCAGCCAAGATACGGGACAGAACACCGGGGAGCTGTTTTTT.

This clonotype was seen ten or more times. The chain is built from TRBV5-1 and TRBJ2-7; 9 bases map to TRBD2. The V segment lost 0 bases and the J segment 2 bases; nucleotides outside the gene matches: 6. The length of the CDR3 is 16 residues. Germline assignment: CDR1 SGHRS and CDR2 YFSETQ. The CDR3 region is CASSLATGTSPYEQYF. The CDR3 DNA reads TGCGCCAGCAGCTTGGCAACCGGGACTAGCCCCTACGAGCAGTACTTC.

This clonotype was detected a few times. This chain uses TRBV6-2 or TRBV6-3 with TRBJ2-1; 9 positions match TRBD2. The germline V gene has CDR1 MNHEY and CDR2 SVGEGT. The V and J ends lost 8 bases and 8 bases, in that order; junction bases with no gene match: 13. The CDR3 is 15 residues long. Here the CDR3 DNA reads TGTGCCAGCGCTCGTTGGCGGGAGGGCCATTATGAGCAGTTCTTC. Its translation is CASARWREGHYEQFF.